What follows are 4 T cell receptor beta chains derived from one specimen sequenced in a study of blood T cell repertoires in COVID-19. Here immunoSEQ multiplex PCR was the method, and the copy in TCRdb shows in-frame clones only, minus some. The table shows 50,000 to 65,000 clones, with about four fifths occurring only once. Sequencing was done on a sample of peripheral blood. The receptors derive from a woman in her fifties or sixties with acute or convalescent COVID-19.

The chain joins TRBV2 to TRBJ2-1; weak D call: TRBD1 (6 bases). The CDR3 loop spans 15 amino acids. The V gene's germline CDR1 is SNHLY and CDR2 FYNNEI. Deletions cut 7 bases from V and 0 bases from J, with 13 bases between. CDR3 DNA: TGTGCCAGCACCGAGGGGGTTAGCTCCTACAATGAGCAGTTCTTC. This gives the protein CASTEGVSSYNEQFF.

The CDR3 sequence is CAITSGTGSYEQYF. The CDR3, as DNA: TGTGCCATCACCTCCGGGACAGGCTCCTACGAGCAGTACTTC. This chain uses TRBV10-3 with TRBJ2-7; 8 bases align to TRBD1. V gave up 7 bases and J gave up 0 bases; unmatched junction bases: 5. CDR3 length: 14 residues. Germline CDR1 is ENHRY and CDR2 is SYGVKD.

About this clone itself: Different DNA sequences within this sample yield the same CDR3. CDR3 sequence (DNA): TGCGCCAGCAGTGACAGCTCCTACGAGCAGTACTTC. It translates to CASSDSSYEQYF. V is TRBV10-2 and J is TRBJ2-7; unclear D gene. This CDR3 region has 12 residues. Germline V lookup: CDR1 WSHSY, CDR2 SAAADI. The V gene lost 3 bases and the J gene lost 0 bases, with 3 bases spanning the gap.

The chain is built from TRBV5-1 and TRBJ2-3, with 7 nucleotides matching TRBD2. With V trimmed by 0 bases and J by 5 bases, 9 bases remained unmatched. CDR3 size: 16 residues. Germline CDR1 is SGHRS and CDR2 is YFSETQ. This CDR3 is CASSLVGGGGEDTQYF. DNA of the CDR3: TGCGCCAGCAGCTTGGTAGGTGGGGGAGGGGAAGATACGCAGTATTTT.